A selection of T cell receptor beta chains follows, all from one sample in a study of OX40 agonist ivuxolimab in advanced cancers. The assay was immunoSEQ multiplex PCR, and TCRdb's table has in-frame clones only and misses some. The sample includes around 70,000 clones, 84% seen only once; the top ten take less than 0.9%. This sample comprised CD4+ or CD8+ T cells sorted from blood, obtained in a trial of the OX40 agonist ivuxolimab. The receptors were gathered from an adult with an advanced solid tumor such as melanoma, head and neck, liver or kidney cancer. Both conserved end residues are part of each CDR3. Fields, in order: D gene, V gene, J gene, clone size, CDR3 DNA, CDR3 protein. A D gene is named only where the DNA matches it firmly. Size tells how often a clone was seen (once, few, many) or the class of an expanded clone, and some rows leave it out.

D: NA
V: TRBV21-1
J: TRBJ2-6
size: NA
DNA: TGTGCCAGCAGCAATGGGCAGGGGGCCTCTGGGGCCAACGTCCTGACTTTC
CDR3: CASSNGQGASGANVLTF

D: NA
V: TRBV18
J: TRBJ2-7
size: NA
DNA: TGTGCCAGCTCCCTTATGGGGGGCCACTACGAGCAGTACTTC
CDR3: CASSLMGGHYEQYF

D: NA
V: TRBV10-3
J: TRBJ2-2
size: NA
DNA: TGTGCCATCAGTGGAGCAGGGGCGAACACCGGGGAGCTGTTTTTT
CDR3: CAISGAGANTGELFF

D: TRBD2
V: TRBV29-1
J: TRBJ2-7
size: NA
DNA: TGCAGCGCCAAGGGAGCGGGACGCTTCTCCTACGAGCAGTACTTC
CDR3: CSAKGAGRFSYEQYF

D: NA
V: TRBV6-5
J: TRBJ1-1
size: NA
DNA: TGTGCCAGCACAGGGGTGGGCACTGAAGCTTTCTTT
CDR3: CASTGVGTEAFF

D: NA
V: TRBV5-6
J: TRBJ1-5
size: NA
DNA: TGTGCCAGCAGCTTGTGGGGTCTAGGGGGACAGCCCCAGCATTTT
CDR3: CASSLWGLGGQPQHF

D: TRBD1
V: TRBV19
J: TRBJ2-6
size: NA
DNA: TGTGCCAGTAAAAACAGGGGGAACTCTGGGGCCAACGTCCTGACTTTC
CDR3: CASKNRGNSGANVLTF

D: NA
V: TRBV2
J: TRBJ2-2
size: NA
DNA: TGTGCCAGCAGTGAATTATCGAACACCGGGGAGCTGTTTTTT
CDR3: CASSELSNTGELFF

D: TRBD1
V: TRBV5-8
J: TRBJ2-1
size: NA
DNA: TGTGCCAGCAGCTTGGCGGGGACAGGTCCCCCTTACAATGAGCAGTTCTTC
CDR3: CASSLAGTGPPYNEQFF

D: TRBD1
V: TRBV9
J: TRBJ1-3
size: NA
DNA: TGTGCCAGCAGCCCAGGGACAGTACCTGGAAACACCATATATTTT
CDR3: CASSPGTVPGNTIYF

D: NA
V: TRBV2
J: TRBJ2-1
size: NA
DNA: TGTGCCAGCAGTGAGGAGGCCGACGATGAGCAGTTCTTC
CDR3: CASSEEADDEQFF

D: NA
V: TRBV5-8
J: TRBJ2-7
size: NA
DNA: TGTGCCAGCAGGGCGAGGCTCACCTCCTACGAGCAGTACTTC
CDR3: CASRARLTSYEQYF

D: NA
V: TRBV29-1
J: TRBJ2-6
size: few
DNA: TGCAGCTTCACAGGGGGGGTCTCTGGGGCCAACGTCCTGACTTTC
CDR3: CSFTGGVSGANVLTF

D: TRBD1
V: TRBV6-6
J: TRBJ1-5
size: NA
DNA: TGTGCCAGCAGACAAGACAGGGATAACAATCAGCCCCAGCATTTT
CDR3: CASRQDRDNNQPQHF

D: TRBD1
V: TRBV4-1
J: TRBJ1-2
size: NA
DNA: TGCGCCAGCAGCCAAGATGGGATAAGGACAGGGACGCCCTATGGCTACACCTTC
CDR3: CASSQDGIRTGTPYGYTF

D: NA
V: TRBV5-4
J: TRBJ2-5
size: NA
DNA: TGTGCCAGCAGCTTGTTCAGGGTAGAGACCCAGTACTTC
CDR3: CASSLFRVETQYF

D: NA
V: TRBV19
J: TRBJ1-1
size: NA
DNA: TGTGCCAGTTTCCGGCACCTAAACACTGAAGCTTTCTTT
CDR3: CASFRHLNTEAFF

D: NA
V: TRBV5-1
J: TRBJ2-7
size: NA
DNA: TGCGCCAGCAGCTTCAGCGGAAACGAGCAGTACTTC
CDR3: CASSFSGNEQYF

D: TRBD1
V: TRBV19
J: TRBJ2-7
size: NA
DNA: TGTGCCAGTAACCCGGGACAGGGACTTTACGAGCAGTACTTC
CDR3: CASNPGQGLYEQYF

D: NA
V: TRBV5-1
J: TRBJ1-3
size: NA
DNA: TGCGCCAGCAGCCTTAGGGGGGGCTTGCTCGACTCTGGAAACACCATATATTTT
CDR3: CASSLRGGLLDSGNTIYF

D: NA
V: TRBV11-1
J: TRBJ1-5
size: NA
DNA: TGTGCCAGCAGCTTAGATTTTTCCGGCAATCAGCCCCAGCATTTT
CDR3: CASSLDFSGNQPQHF

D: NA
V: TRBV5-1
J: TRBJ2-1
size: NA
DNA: TGCGCCAGCAGCTTGCCCGGGACCAACTACAATGAGCAGTTCTTC
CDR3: CASSLPGTNYNEQFF

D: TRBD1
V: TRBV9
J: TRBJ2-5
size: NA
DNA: TGTGCCAGCAGCGGGAACAGGGGCCTTGATGAGACCCAGTACTTC
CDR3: CASSGNRGLDETQYF

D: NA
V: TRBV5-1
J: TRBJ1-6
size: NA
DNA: TGCGCCAGCAGCTGGGCCGGGCCAAATTCACCCCTCCACTTT
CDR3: CASSWAGPNSPLHF

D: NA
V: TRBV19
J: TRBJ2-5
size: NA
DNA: TGTGCCAGTAGCCCTGGGGGGCCGTTTGAGACCCAGTACTTC
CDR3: CASSPGGPFETQYF

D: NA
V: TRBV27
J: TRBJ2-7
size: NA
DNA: TGTGCCAGCTCAGGCCGGGGAACCTACGAGCAGTACTTC
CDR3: CASSGRGTYEQYF

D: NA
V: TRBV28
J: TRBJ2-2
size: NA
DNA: TGTGCCAGCAGTCGGGGCGACACCGGGGAGCTGTTTTTT
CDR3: CASSRGDTGELFF

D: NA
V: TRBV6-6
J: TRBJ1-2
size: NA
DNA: TGTGCCAGCACCAAGGGGGTGGGCTATGGCTACACCTTC
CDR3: CASTKGVGYGYTF

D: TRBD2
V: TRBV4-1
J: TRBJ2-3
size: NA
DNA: TGCGCCAGCAGCGCTGGGACTAGCGGCTACTTTACAGATACGCAGTATTTT
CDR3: CASSAGTSGYFTDTQYF

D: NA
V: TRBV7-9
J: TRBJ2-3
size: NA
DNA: TGTGCCAGCAGCCCAGGGCCGGCGAGCACAGATACGCAGTATTTT
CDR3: CASSPGPASTDTQYF

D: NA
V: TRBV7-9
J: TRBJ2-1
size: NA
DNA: TGTGCCAGCAGCTTAGGTGCCCTCTACAATGAGCAGTTCTTC
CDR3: CASSLGALYNEQFF

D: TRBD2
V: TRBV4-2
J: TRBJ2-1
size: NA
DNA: TGTGCCAGCAGCCTTCTAGCGGACTCCTACAATGAGCAGTTCTTC
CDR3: CASSLLADSYNEQFF

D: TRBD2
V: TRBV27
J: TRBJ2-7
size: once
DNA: TGTGCCAGCAGTTCTAGCGGGAATTCCTACGAGCAGTACTTC
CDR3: CASSSSGNSYEQYF

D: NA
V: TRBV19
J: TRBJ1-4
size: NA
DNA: TGTGCCAGCACCCAGCGGGCCTTGGAAAAACTGTTTTTT
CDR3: CASTQRALEKLFF

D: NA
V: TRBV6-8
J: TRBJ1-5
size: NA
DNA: TGTGCCAGCGGCGGTCAGCCCCAGCATTTT
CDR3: CASGGQPQHF

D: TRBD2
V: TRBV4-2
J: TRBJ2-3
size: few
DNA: TGTGCCAGCAGCCAAGATGGCGAAGGAGCGGGGGGTGGCGATACGCAGTATTTT
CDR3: CASSQDGEGAGGGDTQYF

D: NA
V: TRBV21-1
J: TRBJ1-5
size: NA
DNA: TGTGCCAGCAGCAAAGCAGAGGAGAATCAGCCCCAGCATTTT
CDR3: CASSKAEENQPQHF

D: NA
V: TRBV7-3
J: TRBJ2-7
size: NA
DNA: TGTGCCAGCAGCCCTTCCGGGACTTCCCGAAGGGAGCAGTACTTC
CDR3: CASSPSGTSRREQYF

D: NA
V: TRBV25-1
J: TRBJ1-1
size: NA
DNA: TGTGCCAGCAGTGTGTCGGGGAACACTGAAGCTTTCTTT
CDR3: CASSVSGNTEAFF

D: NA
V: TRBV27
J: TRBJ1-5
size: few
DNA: TGTGCCAGCAGTGGCGGGGAGCAGCCCCAGCATTTT
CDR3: CASSGGEQPQHF

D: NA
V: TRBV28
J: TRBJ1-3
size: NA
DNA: TGTGCCAGCAGCCGAGGAAACACCATATATTTT
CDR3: CASSRGNTIYF

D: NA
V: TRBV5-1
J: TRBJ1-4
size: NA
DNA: TGCGCCAGCAGCTTGGGTGGGGCAGACTCTAATGAAAAACTGTTTTTT
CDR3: CASSLGGADSNEKLFF

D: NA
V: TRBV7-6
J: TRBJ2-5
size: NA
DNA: TGTGCCAGCACTTTGGGAGAGACCCAGTACTTC
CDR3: CASTLGETQYF

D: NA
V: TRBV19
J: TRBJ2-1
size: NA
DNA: TGTGCCAGTAGTCGGCTAGCCGTGTACAATGAGCAGTTCTTC
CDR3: CASSRLAVYNEQFF

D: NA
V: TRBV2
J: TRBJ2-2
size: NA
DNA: TGTGCCAGCAGTGATTGGATTTCCACCGGGGAGCTGTTTTTT
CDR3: CASSDWISTGELFF

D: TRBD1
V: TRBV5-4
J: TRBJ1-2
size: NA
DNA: TGTGCCAGCAGGGGACAGGGGATGGGCTATGGCTACACCTTC
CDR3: CASRGQGMGYGYTF

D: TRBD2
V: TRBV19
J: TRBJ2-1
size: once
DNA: TGTGCCAGTAGAACCCTAGCGGGCAACAATGAGCAGTTCTTC
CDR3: CASRTLAGNNEQFF

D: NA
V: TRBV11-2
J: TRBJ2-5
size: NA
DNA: TGTGCCAGCAGCTCTCAGGCCACAGAGACCGAGACCCAGTACTTC
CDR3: CASSSQATETETQYF

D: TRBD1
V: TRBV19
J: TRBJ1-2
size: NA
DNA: TGTGCCAGTATTCCACAGGGGGTCACAGCAGTTGGCTACACCTTC
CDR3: CASIPQGVTAVGYTF

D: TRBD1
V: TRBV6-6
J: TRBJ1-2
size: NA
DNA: TGTGCCAGCAGTAACCATGACAGGGGGCCATCCTACACCTTC
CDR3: CASSNHDRGPSYTF

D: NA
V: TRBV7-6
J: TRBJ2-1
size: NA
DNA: TGTGCCAGCAGTCGTCACTCGAACAATGAGCAGTTCTTC
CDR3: CASSRHSNNEQFF

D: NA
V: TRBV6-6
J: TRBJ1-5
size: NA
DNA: TGTGCCAGCAGTTCCGGGACGGTTCCGAATCAGCCCCAGCATTTT
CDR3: CASSSGTVPNQPQHF

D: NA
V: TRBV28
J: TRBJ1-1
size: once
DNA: TGTGCCAGCAGCCTGCCTGAGGAATTAGCTTTCTTT
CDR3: CASSLPEELAFF